One sample yielded the 30 T cell receptor beta chains listed below, sequenced in a study of cytomegalovirus exposure and HLA in healthy donors (dated by TCRdb to the late 2010s). The method was the immunoSEQ multiplex PCR assay. Here the immuneACCESS table is served through TCRdb, limited to in-frame sequences with V and J called. Missing clones are a known gap in these copies; in checked studies unresolved V genes cover under half, and the rest lacks a known reason. This sample is represented by about 110,000 clones; approximately 90% of them were singletons. Roughly 1.4% of the sample rests with the top ten. The material sequenced was PBMCs. These receptors all stem from a woman under 40 in good health and CMV-seropositive.

The rearrangement links TRBV2 to TRBJ2-5, with D possibly being TRBD1 (6 bases). This CDR3 is built from 12 residues. Germline lookup yields CDR1 SNHLY and CDR2 FYNNEI. The CDR3 spells CAVGHGEETQYF. CDR3 coding DNA: TGTGCTGTGGGACACGGGGAAGAGACCCAGTACTTC.

The V gene is TRBV11-3, the J gene TRBJ2-1, with D tentatively TRBD1 (6 bases). This CDR3 comprises 16 residues. V lost 1 base and J lost 5, with 15 bases in between. Germline V CDR1 and CDR2: SGHNT, YENEEA. CDR3 protein: CASSLGGTPRHNEQFF. In DNA form, the CDR3 reads TGTGCCAGCAGCTTAGGGGGGACACCGAGGCACAATGAGCAGTTCTTC. Filled out from reference TRBV11-3 and TRBJ2-1, the complete variable domain reads EAGVVQSPRYKIIEKKQPVAFWCNPISGHNTLYWYLQNLGQGPELLIRYENEEAVDDSQLPKDRFSAERLKGVDSTLKIQPAELGDSAVYLCASSLGGTPRHNEQFFGPGTRLTVL.

The chain combines TRBV25-1 with TRBJ1-6, with unresolved D. CDR3 length: 12 residues. Germline assignment: CDR1 MGHDK and CDR2 SYGVNS. The V gene lost 2 bases and the J gene lost 10 bases, with 6 bases spanning the gap. CDR3 loop: CASSEGGSPLHF. The CDR3 coding sequence is TGTGCCAGCAGTGAAGGAGGGTCACCCCTCCACTTT.

The chain links TRBV12-5 to TRBJ2-1; D possibly corresponds to TRBD1 (6 bases). CDR3 length: 12 residues. Germline V CDR1 and CDR2: LGHNT, FRNRAP. Deletions cut 7 bases from V and 7 bases from J, with 11 bases between. For the CDR3, the DNA is TGTGCTAGTGCAGCCCAGGGGAATGAGCAGTTCTTC. As protein: CASAAQGNEQFF.

The V call is TRBV2, the J call TRBJ2-5, with TRBD1 identical over 8 bases. V lost 3 bases and J lost 5; bases outside the gene matches: 2. Germline CDR1 reads SNHLY; CDR2 reads FYNNEI. The length of the CDR3 is 13 residues. In DNA, the CDR3 is TGTGCCAGCAGTGACAGGGGGCGGGAGACCCAGTACTTC. Its protein is CASSDRGRETQYF.

The genes are TRBV28 and TRBJ1-2, with D unclear. The germline V and J ends were trimmed by 5 bases and 4 bases, with 14 bases remaining between them. Germline V gene sequence: CDR1 MDHEN, CDR2 SYDVKM. The CDR3 is 14 amino acids. The DNA of the CDR3 is TGTGCCAGCAGTCACGGAGGGAACAGCTATGGCTACACCTTC. Residues: CASSHGGNSYGYTF.

The genes are TRBV5-4 and TRBJ2-7, with 12 bases fitting TRBD1. The trim removed 4 bases at V and 7 bases at J, leaving 9 bases unmatched. Germline CDR1 and CDR2: SGHNT and YYREEE (reference sequence). The CDR3 runs to 15 residues. Here the CDR3 DNA reads TGTGCCAGCAGCCCCCAGGGACAGGGGGCGCGGGAGCAGTACTTC. Its translation: CASSPQGQGAREQYF.

J is TRBJ2-7 and V is TRBV27, with 7 bases identical to TRBD2. Germline assignment: CDR1 MNHEY and CDR2 SMNVEV (reference sequence). The CDR3 covers 14 residues. V was pared by 2 bases and J by 0 bases, with 1 base of the junction left unmatched. The CDR3 nucleotides read TGTGCCAGCAGTTTAACGGGAGGCTCCTACGAGCAGTACTTC. Its translation is CASSLTGGSYEQYF.

The V call is TRBV15, the J call TRBJ2-1, with D uncertain. Germline assignment: CDR1 LNHNV and CDR2 YYDKDF (reference sequence). The CDR3 is made up of 12 amino acids. Between the trimmed V and J ends, which lost 0 bases and 10 bases, there was a span of 7 bases. Here the CDR3 DNA reads TGTGCCACCAGCAGAGATTTGCGGGAGCAGTTCTTC. It translates to CATSRDLREQFF.

The chain uses TRBV29-1 and TRBJ2-1, with D possibly matching TRBD2 (6 bases). This CDR3 has 15 amino acids. V was pared by 3 bases and J by 0 bases, with 12 bases between. Per germline, CDR1 SQVTM and CDR2 ANQGSEA. CDR3 protein: CSVDGEDYSYNEQFF. The CDR3, as DNA: TGCAGCGTTGATGGGGAGGATTACTCCTACAATGAGCAGTTCTTC.

The chain has TRBV27 and TRBJ2-6; perhaps TRBD1 as D (6 bases). The CDR3 totals 16 residues. CDR1 and CDR2 from the germline V gene are MNHEY and SMNVEV (reference sequence). The V end lost 5 bases, the J end lost 7 bases, and 18 bases lay between the germline ends. The CDR3 is CASSPTGPMGANVLTF. The CDR3 coding sequence is TGTGCCAGCAGTCCGACAGGCCCTATGGGAGCCAACGTCCTGACTTTC.

This chain connects TRBV25-1 to TRBJ1-1; maybe TRBD1 (6 bases). Germline V CDR1 and CDR2: MGHDK, SYGVNS. CDR3 length equals 12 residues. V gave up 7 bases and J gave up 3 bases, with 9 bases separating them. The CDR3 spells CASTGQYTEAFF. In DNA, the CDR3 is TGTGCCAGCACCGGACAGTACACTGAAGCTTTCTTT.

The chain combines TRBV7-9 with TRBJ2-5; 7 bases line up with TRBD2. The germline CDR1 and CDR2 sequences are SEHNR and FQNEAQ (reference sequence). The CDR3 has 15 residues. V trimming: 3 bases; J trimming: 4 bases; junction bases outside the gene matches: 8. The CDR3 loop reads CASSFGQGGRETQYF. For the CDR3, the DNA is TGTGCCAGCAGCTTTGGTCAGGGAGGGAGAGAGACCCAGTACTTC.

This chain links TRBV5-1 with TRBJ2-5, with D perhaps matching TRBD2 (7 bases). Germline V gives CDR1 SGHRS, CDR2 YFSETQ. With 0 bases removed from V and 2 bases from J, the gap between germline ends came to 11 bases. The CDR3 is 15 residues long. The CDR3 nucleotides read TGCGCCAGCAGCTTGGCGGGGGGCTATCAAGAGACCCAGTACTTC. It yields the protein CASSLAGGYQETQYF.

The chain is built from TRBV19 and TRBJ2-5; 8 bases line up with TRBD1. The CDR3 loop spans 15 amino acids. Germline V gene sequence: CDR1 LNHDA, CDR2 SQIVND (reference sequence). J lost 2 bases, V lost 5 bases, and 7 bases had no gene match. The CDR3 DNA reads TGTGCCAGTAGTTCACAGGGGGGCCGACAAGAGACCCAGTACTTC. This translates into CASSSQGGRQETQYF.

J is TRBJ1-2 and V is TRBV9; 7 nucleotides align to TRBD1. The V and J ends lost 5 bases and 8 bases, in that order; junction bases with no gene match: 9. The CDR3 is made up of 13 amino acids. Per the germline V gene, CDR1 is SGDLS and CDR2 is YYNGEE. The CDR3 loop reads CASRGTGVGGYTF. The CDR3 region has the DNA TGTGCCAGCAGAGGAACAGGGGTAGGGGGCTACACCTTC.

The chain recombines TRBV4-2 with TRBJ2-1; possible D gene TRBD1, 6 bases. Germline assignment: CDR1 LGHNA and CDR2 YNFKEQ. Trimming took off 1 base at V and 8 bases at J, with 24 bases between the two ends. The CDR3 length is 18 residues. CDR3 sequence reads: CASSQGRNQAGADDEQFF. The CDR3 DNA reads TGTGCCAGCAGCCAAGGAAGGAATCAGGCAGGGGCGGACGATGAGCAGTTCTTC.

CDR3 nucleotide sequence: TGTGCCAGCAGCTTATCACAGGGGGCTCGGGAGACCCAGTACTTC. Translation: CASSLSQGARETQYF. This chain joins TRBV11-2 and TRBJ2-5, with TRBD1 identical over 9 bases. This CDR3 has 15 residues. Looked up from germline, CDR1 is SGHAT and CDR2 is FQNNGV. The trim removed 2 bases at V and 5 bases at J, leaving 6 bases unmatched.

The J gene is TRBJ2-7, the V gene TRBV4-3; D unclear. V lost 0 bases, J lost 9 bases, and 12 bases lay in between. Germline values: CDR1 LGHNA, CDR2 YSLEER. This CDR3 contains 13 residues. The CDR3 bases are TGCGCCAGCAGCCAAGATTTACGCGAGGCGCAGTACTTC. Amino acids: CASSQDLREAQYF.

The rearrangement links TRBV5-1 to TRBJ1-5; D is ambiguous. Germline V gives CDR1 SGHRS, CDR2 YFSETQ. V lost 0 bases and J lost 3, with 10 bases in between. The CDR3 covers 15 residues. The CDR3 nucleotides are TGCGCCAGCAGCTTGGATGGACTGTCCAATCAGCCCCAGCATTTT. Translating gives CASSLDGLSNQPQHF.

The V and J genes are TRBV19 and TRBJ2-7; the match to TRBD2 covers 13 bases. Looked up from germline, CDR1 is LNHDA and CDR2 is SQIVND (reference sequence). The CDR3 contains 15 residues. The V segment lost 8 bases and the J segment 4 bases; nucleotides outside the gene matches: 8. The CDR3 DNA reads TGTGCCAGTGCACCGGGACTAGCGGGAATATACGAGCAGTACTTC. Translated, it gives CASAPGLAGIYEQYF.

CDR3 sequence: CASLRIAGGPDTQYF. DNA of the CDR3: TGTGCCAGCCTCCGGATCGCGGGGGGGCCCGATACGCAGTATTTT. The rearrangement uses TRBV27 and TRBJ2-3; the match to TRBD2 covers 9 bases. Unmatched junction bases numbered 12, after V lost 8 bases and J lost 6 bases. Germline V gene sequence: CDR1 MNHEY, CDR2 SMNVEV (reference sequence). The CDR3 contains 15 residues.

This chain's CDR3 is CSVQRDRGTQYF. In DNA form, the CDR3 reads TGCAGCGTCCAAAGAGACAGGGGTACGCAGTATTTT. The chain links TRBV29-1 to TRBJ2-3; TRBD1 matches 8 bases. Germline values: CDR1 SQVTM, CDR2 ANQGSEA. This CDR3 contains 12 residues. With 6 bases clipped from V and 8 bases from J, the junction kept 7 bases outside the gene matches.

The rearrangement links TRBV7-9 to TRBJ2-7, with a possible D match to TRBD2 (6 bases). The CDR3 sequence is 12 residues long. V was shortened by 3 bases and J by 3 bases, with 6 bases between the two germline ends. CDR1 SEHNR and CDR2 FQNEAQ come from the germline V gene (reference sequence). Written as DNA, the CDR3 is TGTGCCAGCAGCTTCGGGAGCTACGAGCAGTACTTC. This translates into CASSFGSYEQYF.

This chain connects TRBV5-1 to TRBJ1-1, with D possibly TRBD1 on 5 matching bases. The CDR3 is 15 amino acids. V was pared by 4 bases and J by 1 base, with 14 bases between. Germline V lookup: CDR1 SGHRS, CDR2 YFSETQ. This CDR3 is CASSEGRGPNTEAFF. The CDR3 bases are TGCGCCAGCAGCGAGGGGCGGGGTCCGAACACTGAAGCTTTCTTT.

The V and J genes are TRBV7-9 and TRBJ2-5; unclear D gene. CDR1 SEHNR and CDR2 FQNEAQ come from the germline V gene (reference sequence). The germline V and J ends were trimmed by 1 base and 5 bases, with 5 bases remaining between them. The CDR3 has 12 residues. CDR3 residues: CASSLVGETQYF. CDR3 nucleotides: TGTGCCAGCAGCTTAGTCGGGGAGACCCAGTACTTC.

The rearrangement joins TRBV5-1 to TRBJ2-3; 7 positions match TRBD2. The CDR3 is 16 residues long. The V segment lost 0 bases and the J segment 0 bases; nucleotides outside the gene matches: 4. Germline V gives CDR1 SGHRS, CDR2 YFSETQ. The CDR3 protein is CASSLEASGSTDTQYF. In DNA form, the CDR3 reads TGCGCCAGCAGCTTGGAGGCTAGCGGTAGCACAGATACGCAGTATTTT.

The genes are TRBV2 and TRBJ2-1; D unresolved. V gave up 1 base and J gave up 4 bases, with 17 bases separating them. Germline V gives CDR1 SNHLY, CDR2 FYNNEI. The CDR3 is made up of 17 amino acids. In DNA, the CDR3 is TGTGCCAGCAGTGAAGTAATGAATCCTCCGGTTTACAATGAGCAGTTCTTC. It yields the protein CASSEVMNPPVYNEQFF.

This chain uses TRBV7-6 with TRBJ1-1, with D unclear. The germline CDR1 and CDR2 sequences are SGHVS and FNYEAQ. The V end was cut by 5 bases, the J end by 3 bases, with 10 bases between. The CDR3 consists of 13 residues. The CDR3 DNA reads as TGTGCCAGCAGCCATAGCCTGGACACTGAAGCTTTCTTT. Translation gives CASSHSLDTEAFF.

CDR3 nucleotides: TGTGCCAGCAGCCCCCTCAGGACTAGCGGGGGCACAGATACGCAGTATTTT. It encodes CASSPLRTSGGTDTQYF. This chain joins TRBV7-2 and TRBJ2-3; 12 bases fit TRBD2. After removal of 5 bases from V and 1 base from J, the junction contained 7 bases not matched to a gene. The CDR3 totals 17 residues. Germline V gene data show CDR1 as SGHTA and CDR2 as FQGNSA.